This TCR beta chain is drawn from a study of spatial heterogeneity in lung cancer. The wider study: A consistent excess of beta-chain over alpha-chain sequences was detected. There were, on average, more than ten raw-read appearances for each unique TCR and UMI combination.

Time point in this sample: sample taken at primary tumor resection. Unsorted samples of tumor, nontumor lung or frozen PBMC had their whole RNA sequenced. Untreated early-stage non-small cell lung cancer patients, over 55 in total, were the donors. The CDR3 has 13 residues. CDR1 SGDLS and CDR2 YYNGEE come from the germline V gene. V shed 0 bases and J shed 7 bases, with 7 bases lying between them. This clonotype was picked up many times. Each TCR cDNA molecule carried a unique molecular identifier. TCRdb ran MiXCR on the 5' RACE reads and lists one entry per CDR3 protein. This table has tens of thousands of distinct CDR3 sequences, 6.5% to 8% appearing once.

The TCR sequence derives from a female donor with early-stage non-small cell lung cancer. This chain links TRBV9 with TRBJ1-4, with D perhaps TRBD1 (5 bases). The sequencing used PBMCs, collected at surgery. The CDR3 DNA reads TGTGCCAGCAGCGTAGGAGGGGTTGAAAAACTGTTTTTT. Translation gives CASSVGGVEKLFF.